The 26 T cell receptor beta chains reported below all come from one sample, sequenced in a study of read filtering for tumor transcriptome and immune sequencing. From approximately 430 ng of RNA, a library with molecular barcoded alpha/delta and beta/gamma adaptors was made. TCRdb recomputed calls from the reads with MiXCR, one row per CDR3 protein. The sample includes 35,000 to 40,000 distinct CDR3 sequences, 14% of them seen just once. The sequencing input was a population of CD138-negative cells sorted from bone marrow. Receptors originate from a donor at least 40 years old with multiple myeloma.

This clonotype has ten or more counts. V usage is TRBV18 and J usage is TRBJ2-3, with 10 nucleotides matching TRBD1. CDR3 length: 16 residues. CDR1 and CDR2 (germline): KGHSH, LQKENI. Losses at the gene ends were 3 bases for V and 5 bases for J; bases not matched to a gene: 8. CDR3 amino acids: CASSPPGQGWEDTQYF. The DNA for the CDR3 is TGTGCCAGCTCACCGCCGGGACAGGGGTGGGAAGATACGCAGTATTTT.

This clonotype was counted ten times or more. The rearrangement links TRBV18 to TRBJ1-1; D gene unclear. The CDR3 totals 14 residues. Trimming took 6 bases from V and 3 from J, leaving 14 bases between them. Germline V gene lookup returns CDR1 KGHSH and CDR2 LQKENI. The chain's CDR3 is CASSPGFSYTEAFF. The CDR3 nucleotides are TGTGCCAGCTCTCCGGGGTTCTCCTACACTGAAGCTTTCTTT.

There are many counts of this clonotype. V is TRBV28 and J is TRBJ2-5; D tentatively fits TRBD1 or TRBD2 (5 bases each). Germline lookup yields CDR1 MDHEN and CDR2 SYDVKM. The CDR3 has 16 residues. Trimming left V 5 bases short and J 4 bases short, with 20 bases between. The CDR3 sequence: CASSHRDLAGTETQYF. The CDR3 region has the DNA TGTGCCAGCAGTCACCGGGACCTAGCAGGGACAGAGACCCAGTACTTC.

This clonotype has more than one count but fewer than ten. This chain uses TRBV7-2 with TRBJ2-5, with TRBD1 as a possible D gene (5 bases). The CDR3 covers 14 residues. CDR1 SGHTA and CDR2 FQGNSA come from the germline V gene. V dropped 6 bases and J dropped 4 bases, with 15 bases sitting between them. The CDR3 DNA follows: TGTGCCAGCAGATTAAATCAGGGTTTAGAGACCCAGTACTTC. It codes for CASRLNQGLETQYF.

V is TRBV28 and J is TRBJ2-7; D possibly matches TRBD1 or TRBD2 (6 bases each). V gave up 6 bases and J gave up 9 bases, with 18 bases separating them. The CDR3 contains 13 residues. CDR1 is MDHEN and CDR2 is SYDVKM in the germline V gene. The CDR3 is CASRSPKGGGQYF. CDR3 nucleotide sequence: TGTGCCAGCAGATCCCCGAAGGGGGGCGGGCAGTACTTC.

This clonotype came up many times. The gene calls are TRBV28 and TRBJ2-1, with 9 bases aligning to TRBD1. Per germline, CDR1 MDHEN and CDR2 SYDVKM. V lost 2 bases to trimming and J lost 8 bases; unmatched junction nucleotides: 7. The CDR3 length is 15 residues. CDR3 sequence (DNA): TGTGCCAGCAGTTTAACACAGGGGGCTTGGGATGAGCAGTTCTTC. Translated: CASSLTQGAWDEQFF.

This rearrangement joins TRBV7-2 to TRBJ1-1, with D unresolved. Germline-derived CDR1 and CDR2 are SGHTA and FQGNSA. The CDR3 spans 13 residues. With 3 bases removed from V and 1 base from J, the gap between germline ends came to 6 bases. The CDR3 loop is CASSFRWNTEAFF. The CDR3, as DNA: TGTGCCAGCAGCTTTCGGTGGAACACTGAAGCTTTCTTT. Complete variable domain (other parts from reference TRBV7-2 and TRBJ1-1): GAGVSQSPSNKVTEKGKDVELRCDPISGHTALYWYRQSLGQGLEFLIYFQGNSAPDKSGLPSDRFSAERTGGSVSTLTIQRTQQEDSAVYLCASSFRWNTEAFFGQGTRLTVV.

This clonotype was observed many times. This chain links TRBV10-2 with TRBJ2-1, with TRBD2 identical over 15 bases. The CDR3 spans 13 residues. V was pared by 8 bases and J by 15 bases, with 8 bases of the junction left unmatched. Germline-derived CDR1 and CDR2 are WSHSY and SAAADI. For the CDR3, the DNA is TGCGCCAGCGGGAGGACTAGCGGGGGGGCACCGTTCTTC. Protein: CASGRTSGGAPFF.

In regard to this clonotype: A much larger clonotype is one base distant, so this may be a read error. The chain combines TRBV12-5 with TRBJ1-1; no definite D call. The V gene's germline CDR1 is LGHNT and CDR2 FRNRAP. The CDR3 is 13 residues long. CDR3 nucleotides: TGTGCTAGTGGTTTGATGGTGAACACTGAAGCTCTCTTT. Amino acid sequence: CASGLMVNTEALF.

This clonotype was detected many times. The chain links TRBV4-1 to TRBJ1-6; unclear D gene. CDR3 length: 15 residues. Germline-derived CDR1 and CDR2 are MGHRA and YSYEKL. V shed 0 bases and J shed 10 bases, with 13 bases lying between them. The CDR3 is CASSQDPTRGSPLHF. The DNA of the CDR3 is TGCGCCAGCAGCCAAGATCCGACTCGAGGGTCACCCCTCCACTTT.

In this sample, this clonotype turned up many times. The CDR3 here is CASSLGTGLTYEQYF. The CDR3 DNA reads as TGTGCCAGCAGTTTAGGGACAGGGTTAACTTACGAGCAGTACTTC. J is TRBJ2-7 and V is TRBV27; TRBD1 aligns across 9 bases. The CDR3 is made up of 15 amino acids. Germline V gene lookup returns CDR1 MNHEY and CDR2 SMNVEV (reference sequence). V lost 2 bases, J lost 4 bases, and 6 bases stayed unmatched.

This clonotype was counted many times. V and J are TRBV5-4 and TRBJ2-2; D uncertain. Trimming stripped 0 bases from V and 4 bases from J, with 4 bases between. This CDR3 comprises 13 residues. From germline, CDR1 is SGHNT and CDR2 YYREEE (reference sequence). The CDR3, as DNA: TGTGCCAGCAGCTTGGAGTCCACCGGGGAGCTGTTTTTT. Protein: CASSLESTGELFF. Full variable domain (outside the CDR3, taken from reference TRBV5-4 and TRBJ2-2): ETGVTQSPTHLIKTRGQQVTLRCSSQSGHNTVSWYQQALGQGPQFIFQYYREEENGRGNFPPRFSGLQFPNYSSELNVNALELDDSALYLCASSLESTGELFFGEGSRLTVL.

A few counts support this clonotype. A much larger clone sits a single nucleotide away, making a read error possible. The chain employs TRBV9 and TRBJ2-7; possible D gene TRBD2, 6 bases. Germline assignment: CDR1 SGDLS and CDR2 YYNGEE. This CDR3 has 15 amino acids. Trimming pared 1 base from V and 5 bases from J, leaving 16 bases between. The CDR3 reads CASSVPWGESDEQYF. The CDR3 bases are TGTGCCAGCAGCGTACCCTGGGGGGAGAGTGACGAGCAGTACTTC. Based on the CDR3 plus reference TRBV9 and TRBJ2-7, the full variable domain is DSGVTQTPKHLITATGQRVTLRCSPRSGDLSVYWYQQSLDQGLQFLIQYYNGEERAKGNILERFSAQQFPDLHSELNLSSLELGDSALYFCASSVPWGESDEQYFGPGTRLTVT.

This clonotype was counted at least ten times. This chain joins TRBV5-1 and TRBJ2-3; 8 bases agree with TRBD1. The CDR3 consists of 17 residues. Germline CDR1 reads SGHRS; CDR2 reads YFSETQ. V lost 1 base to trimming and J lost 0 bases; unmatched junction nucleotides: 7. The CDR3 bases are TGCGCCAGCAGCTTGCAGGGGGCCTACTCTAGCACAGATACGCAGTATTTT. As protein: CASSLQGAYSSTDTQYF.

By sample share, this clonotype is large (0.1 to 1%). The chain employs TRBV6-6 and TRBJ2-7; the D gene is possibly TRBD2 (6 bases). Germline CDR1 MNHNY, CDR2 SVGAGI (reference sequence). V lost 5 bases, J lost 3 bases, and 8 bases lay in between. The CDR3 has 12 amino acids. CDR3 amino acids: CASSQTSYEQYF. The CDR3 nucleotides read TGTGCCAGCAGTCAGACTAGCTACGAGCAGTACTTC.

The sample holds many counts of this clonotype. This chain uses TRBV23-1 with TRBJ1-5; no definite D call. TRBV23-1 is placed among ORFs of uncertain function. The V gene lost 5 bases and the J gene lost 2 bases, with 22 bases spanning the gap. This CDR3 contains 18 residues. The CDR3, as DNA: TGCGCCAGCAGTAGCGTACTCCGTGGATGGATAGGCAATCAGCCCCAGCATTTT. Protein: CASSSVLRGWIGNQPQHF.

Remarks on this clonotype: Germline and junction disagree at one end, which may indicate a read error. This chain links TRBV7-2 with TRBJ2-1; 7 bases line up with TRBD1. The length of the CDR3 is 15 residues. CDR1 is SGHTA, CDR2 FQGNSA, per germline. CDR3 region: CASSLGQSSCNEQFF. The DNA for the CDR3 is TGCGCCAGCAGCTTGGGACAGAGCTCCTGCAATGAGCAGTTCTTC.

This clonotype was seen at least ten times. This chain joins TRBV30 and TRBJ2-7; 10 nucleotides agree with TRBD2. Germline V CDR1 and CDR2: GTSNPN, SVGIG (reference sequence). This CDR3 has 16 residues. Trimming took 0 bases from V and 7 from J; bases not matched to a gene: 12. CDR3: CAWSVRRRLAGSEQYF. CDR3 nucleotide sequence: TGTGCCTGGAGTGTACGGAGGAGACTAGCGGGCAGTGAGCAGTACTTC.

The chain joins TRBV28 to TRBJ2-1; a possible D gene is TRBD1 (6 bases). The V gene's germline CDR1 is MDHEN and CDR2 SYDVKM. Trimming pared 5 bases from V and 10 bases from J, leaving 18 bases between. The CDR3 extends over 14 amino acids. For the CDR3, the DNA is TGTGCCAGCAGTGGAGACAGGTTGGAAGGGGAGCAGTTCTTC. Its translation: CASSGDRLEGEQFF.

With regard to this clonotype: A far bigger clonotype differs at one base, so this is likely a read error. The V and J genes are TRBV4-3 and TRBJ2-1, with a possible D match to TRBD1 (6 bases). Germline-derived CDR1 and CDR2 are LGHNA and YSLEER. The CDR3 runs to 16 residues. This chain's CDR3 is CASSQDPDSSYNGQFF. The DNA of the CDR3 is TGCGCCAGCAGCCAAGATCCGGACAGTTCCTACAATGGGCAGTTCTTC.

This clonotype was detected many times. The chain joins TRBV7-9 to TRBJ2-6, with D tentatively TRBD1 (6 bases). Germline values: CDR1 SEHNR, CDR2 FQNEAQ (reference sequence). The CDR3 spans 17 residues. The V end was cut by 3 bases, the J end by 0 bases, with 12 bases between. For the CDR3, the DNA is TGTGCCAGCAGCTTTGGCAGGGGAAGCTCTGGGGCCAACGTCCTGACTTTC. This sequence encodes CASSFGRGSSGANVLTF.

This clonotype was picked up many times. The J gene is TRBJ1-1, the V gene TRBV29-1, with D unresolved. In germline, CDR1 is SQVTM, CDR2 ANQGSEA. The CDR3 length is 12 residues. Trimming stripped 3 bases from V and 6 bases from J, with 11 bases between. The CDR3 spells CSVDRYGAEAFF. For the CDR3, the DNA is TGCAGCGTTGACAGATACGGGGCTGAAGCTTTCTTT.

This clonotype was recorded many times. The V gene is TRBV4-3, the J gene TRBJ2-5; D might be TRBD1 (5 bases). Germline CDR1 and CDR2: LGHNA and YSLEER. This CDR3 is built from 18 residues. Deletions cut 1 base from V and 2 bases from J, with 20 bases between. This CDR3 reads CASSQVLLGAGSQETQYF. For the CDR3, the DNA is TGCGCCAGCAGCCAAGTGCTTCTTGGGGCAGGCAGTCAAGAGACCCAGTACTTC.

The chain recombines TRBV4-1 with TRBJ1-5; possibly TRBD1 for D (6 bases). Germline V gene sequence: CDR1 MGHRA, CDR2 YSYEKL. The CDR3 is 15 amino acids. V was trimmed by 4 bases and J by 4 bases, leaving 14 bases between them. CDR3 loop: CASSRLETGNQPQHF. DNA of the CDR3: TGCGCCAGCAGCCGTCTTGAAACAGGGAATCAGCCCCAGCATTTT.

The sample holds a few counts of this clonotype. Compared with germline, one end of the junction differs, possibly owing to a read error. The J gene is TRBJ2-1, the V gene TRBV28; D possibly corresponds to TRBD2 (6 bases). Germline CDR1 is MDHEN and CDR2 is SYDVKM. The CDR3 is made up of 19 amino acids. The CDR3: CASSFPGREVLNSDNERLF. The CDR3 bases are TGTGCCAGCAGTTTCCCCGGAAGGGAGGTGCTGAACAGCGACAATGAGCGGCTCTTC.

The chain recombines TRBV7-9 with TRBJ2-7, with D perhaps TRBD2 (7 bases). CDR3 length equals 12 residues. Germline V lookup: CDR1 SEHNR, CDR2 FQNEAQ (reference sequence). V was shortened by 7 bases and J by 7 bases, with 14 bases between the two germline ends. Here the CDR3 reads CASNREGREQYF. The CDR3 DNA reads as TGTGCCAGCAACAGGGAGGGACGAGAGCAGTACTTC.